This T cell receptor (beta chain) was profiled in a study of graft-versus-host responses after intestinal transplantation. Some clones are missing from TCRdb's copy, which holds only in-frame ones; the method was immunoSEQ multiplex PCR. The sample includes 4,500 or so clones, about 26% of them seen just once. The length of the CDR3 is 17 residues. Germline loops: CDR1 SGDLS, CDR2 YYNGEE. V lost 0 bases to trimming and J lost 4 bases; unmatched junction nucleotides: 10. Plates contained some 200,000 CFSE-labeled responder cells and some 200,000 irradiated, violet-dye-labeled stimulator cells. The chain combines TRBV9 with TRBJ2-1, with 7 nucleotides matching TRBD2. The clonotype was recovered from a human patient who was an organ donor for intestinal transplantation. The source was alloreactive CD8+ T cells from a mixed lymphocyte reaction culture, collected before transplantation. Subset of the sample: CFSE-low proliferating T cells sorted from approximately 6-day pre-transplant mixed lymphocyte reaction (GvH or HvG direction). CDR3 in DNA: TGTGCCAGCAGCGTAGGGGGAGGCGGGGGAGCTTACAATGAGCAGTTCTTC. It yields the protein CASSVGGGGGAYNEQFF. Together with reference TRBV9 and TRBJ2-1, the CDR3 gives the full variable domain: DSGVTQTPKHLITATGQRVTLRCSPRSGDLSVYWYQQSLDQGLQFLIQYYNGEERAKGNILERFSAQQFPDLHSELNLSSLELGDSALYFCASSVGGGGGAYNEQFFGPGTRLTVL.